Listed here are 18 T cell receptor beta chains from one sample, sequenced in a study of blood T cell repertoires in COVID-19. Clones were sequenced by immunoSEQ multiplex PCR, and TCRdb holds only the in-frame ones, with some missing. The data show tens of thousands of clones, around 73% seen once. The sample taken for sequencing was PBMCs or T cells enriched from blood (not recorded which). The source of these receptors is a woman in her forties or fifties with acute COVID-19.

The genes are TRBV10-3 and TRBJ1-1; tentatively, D is TRBD1 (5 bases). Germline V gives CDR1 ENHRY, CDR2 SYGVKD. The CDR3 spans 13 residues. Trimming removed 5 bases from V and 1 base from J, with 8 bases in between. This chain's CDR3 is CAISLQGNTEAFF. The CDR3 region has the DNA TGTGCCATCAGTCTCCAGGGGAACACTGAAGCTTTCTTT.

CDR3 sequence reads: CASSAGQGGYTF. The CDR3 nucleotides read TGTGCCAGCAGTGCGGGACAGGGAGGCTACACCTTC. The J gene is TRBJ1-2, the V gene TRBV2, with TRBD1 identical over 9 bases. V gave up 4 bases and J gave up 8 bases; unmatched junction bases: 2. CDR3 size: 12 residues. Germline V gene sequence: CDR1 SNHLY, CDR2 FYNNEI.

The sample holds a few counts of this clone. The rearrangement links TRBV7-6 to TRBJ2-7, with TRBD1 matching over 8 bases. The CDR3 covers 14 residues. CDR1 is SGHVS, CDR2 FNYEAQ, per germline. V shed 5 bases, J shed 7 bases, and the junction held 10 bases outside the gene matches. The CDR3 region is CASSPRPQGGEQYF. The CDR3 nucleotides are TGTGCCAGCAGCCCGCGTCCACAGGGGGGAGAGCAGTACTTC.

This chain links TRBV5-8 with TRBJ2-3; 13 bases map to TRBD2. The CDR3 runs 16 residues. Losses at the gene ends were 9 bases for V and 2 bases for J; bases not matched to a gene: 9. The germline CDR1 and CDR2 sequences are SGHTS and YDEGEE. The CDR3 sequence: CATTLGTSGDTDTQYF. DNA of the CDR3: TGTGCCACCACGCTTGGGACTAGCGGGGACACAGATACGCAGTATTTT.

This rearrangement joins TRBV6-5 to TRBJ1-5; no clear D. CDR1 is MNHEY and CDR2 is SVGAGI in the germline V gene. This CDR3 is built from 14 residues. The V and J ends lost 6 bases and 2 bases respectively, with 11 bases between them. The CDR3 region is CASSSGGGNQPQHF. CDR3 nucleotide sequence: TGTGCCAGCAGCTCTGGAGGCGGCAATCAGCCCCAGCATTTT.

V gene TRBV3-1 (or the pseudogene TRBV3-2) combines with J gene TRBJ1-5; 9 bases line up with TRBD1. Germline-derived CDR1 and CDR2 are LGHDT and YNNKEL (reference sequence). The CDR3 sequence is 16 residues long. The ends lost 2 bases at V and 5 bases at J; junction bases unmatched: 7. The CDR3 sequence: CASSQSGTGRYQPQHF. DNA for the CDR3: TGTGCCAGCAGCCAATCCGGGACAGGGCGCTATCAGCCCCAGCATTTT.

This clone was seen only once. V usage is TRBV29-1 and J usage is TRBJ2-1, with D possibly being TRBD1 (5 bases). Trimming removed 3 bases from V and 2 bases from J, with 14 bases in between. The CDR3 totals 15 residues. CDR1 is SQVTM, CDR2 ANQGSEA, per germline. The CDR3 nucleotides are TGCAGCGTTGACAGGACAAAATACACCTACAATGAGCAGTTCTTC. This gives the protein CSVDRTKYTYNEQFF.

The J gene is TRBJ2-1, the V gene TRBV27; 10 bases agree with TRBD2. The CDR3 runs 19 residues. CDR1 and CDR2 (germline): MNHEY, SMNVEV (reference sequence). Losses at the gene ends were 4 bases for V and 4 bases for J; bases not matched to a gene: 16. CDR3 residues: CASSSQGAGGRSPYNEQFF. DNA of the CDR3: TGTGCCAGCAGTTCCCAGGGAGCGGGGGGGCGCTCGCCTTACAATGAGCAGTTCTTC.

The chain carries TRBV7-2 and TRBJ2-5, with TRBD2 identical over 10 bases. Germline-derived CDR1 and CDR2 are SGHTA and FQGNSA. The CDR3 consists of 16 residues. V was pared by 5 bases and J by 4 bases, with 10 bases of the junction left unmatched. In DNA form, the CDR3 reads TGTGCCAGCAGCCCACCCGGGACTAGCGTCAGAGAGACCCAGTACTTC. Translating gives CASSPPGTSVRETQYF. The complete variable domain, with remaining parts taken from reference TRBV7-2 and TRBJ2-5, reads GAGVSQSPSNKVTEKGKDVELRCDPISGHTALYWYRQSLGQGLEFLIYFQGNSAPDKSGLPSDRFSAERTGGSVSTLTIQRTQQEDSAVYLCASSPPGTSVRETQYFGPGTRLLVL.

V usage is TRBV6-5 and J usage is TRBJ1-1, with a tentative D call TRBD1 (5 bases). This CDR3 has 13 residues. CDR1 and CDR2 (germline): MNHEY, SVGAGI. V was cut by 6 bases and J by 1 base, with 9 bases left in between. This CDR3 reads CASRLGGNTEAFF. CDR3 DNA sequence: TGTGCCAGCAGGCTGGGGGGGAACACTGAAGCTTTCTTT.

This clone was recorded a few times. This chain links TRBV10-2 with TRBJ2-1; TRBD2 agrees at 10 bases. The CDR3 extends over 13 amino acids. Germline CDR1 and CDR2: WSHSY and SAAADI. V gave up 10 bases and J gave up 4 bases; unmatched junction bases: 4. CDR3 sequence reads: CATLAGAYNEQFF. CDR3 DNA: TGCGCCACCCTAGCGGGGGCTTACAATGAGCAGTTCTTC.

This clone was detected a few times. The V and J genes are TRBV5-1 and TRBJ2-1; D is possibly TRBD2 (6 bases). Germline assignment: CDR1 SGHRS and CDR2 YFSETQ. V gave up 1 base and J gave up 5 bases, with 16 bases separating them. This CDR3 region has 16 residues. The CDR3 reads CASSLWGVGYNNEQFF. In nucleotides, the CDR3 is TGCGCCAGCAGCTTGTGGGGGGTAGGATACAACAATGAGCAGTTCTTC.

In this sample, this clone turned up a few times. The chain links TRBV3-1 (or the pseudogene TRBV3-2) to TRBJ2-2; 8 nucleotides match TRBD1. Germline V gene sequence: CDR1 LGHDT, CDR2 YNNKEL (reference sequence). With V trimmed by 1 base and J by 0 bases, 7 bases remained unmatched. This CDR3 is built from 18 residues. Here the CDR3 DNA reads TGTGCCAGCAGCCAAGGAGGGGACAGGCGGTCGAACACCGGGGAGCTGTTTTTT. Translating gives CASSQGGDRRSNTGELFF.

The V call is TRBV19, the J call TRBJ1-1; D is ambiguous. CDR1 is LNHDA and CDR2 is SQIVND in the germline V gene (reference sequence). V dropped 10 bases and J dropped 11 bases, with 20 bases sitting between them. This CDR3 has 12 amino acids. This CDR3 is CATTPDGGGAFF. DNA of the CDR3: TGTGCCACCACCCCGGACGGTGGAGGGGCTTTCTTT.

The chain employs TRBV11-3 and TRBJ2-7; weak D call: TRBD2 (6 bases). The germline gives CDR1 SGHNT, CDR2 YENEEA. This CDR3 comprises 15 residues. V was trimmed by 0 bases and J by 5 bases, leaving 14 bases between them. This chain's CDR3 is CASSLDQAGRNEQYF. DNA of the CDR3: TGTGCCAGCAGCTTAGACCAGGCAGGGAGGAACGAGCAGTACTTC.

This chain uses TRBV4-1 with TRBJ2-3, with D possibly TRBD1 on 6 matching bases. The germline V gene has CDR1 MGHRA and CDR2 YSYEKL. The CDR3 has 14 amino acids. Trimming took off 4 bases at V and 9 bases at J, with 17 bases between the two ends. The CDR3 protein is CASSPPYRDATQYF. DNA of the CDR3: TGCGCCAGCAGCCCACCCTACAGGGATGCAACGCAGTATTTT.

The J gene is TRBJ2-5, the V gene TRBV6-5, with TRBD1 matching over 9 bases. The CDR3 has 13 amino acids. The germline gives CDR1 MNHEY, CDR2 SVGAGI. V shed 6 bases and J 6 bases; nucleotides not matched to a gene: 5. CDR3 loop: CASRQGAQKTQYF. In nucleotides, the CDR3 is TGTGCCAGCAGACAGGGGGCACAGAAGACCCAGTACTTC.

This chain joins TRBV11-1 and TRBJ1-1; D is perhaps TRBD1 (5 bases). Trimming cost V 0 bases and J 1 base, with 12 bases left between them. The V gene's germline CDR1 is SGHAT and CDR2 FQDESV (reference sequence). This CDR3 is 16 amino acids long. CDR3 nucleotide sequence: TGTGCCAGCAGCTTAGCGCTGGGGAGGGGGAACACTGAAGCTTTCTTT. Translation gives CASSLALGRGNTEAFF.